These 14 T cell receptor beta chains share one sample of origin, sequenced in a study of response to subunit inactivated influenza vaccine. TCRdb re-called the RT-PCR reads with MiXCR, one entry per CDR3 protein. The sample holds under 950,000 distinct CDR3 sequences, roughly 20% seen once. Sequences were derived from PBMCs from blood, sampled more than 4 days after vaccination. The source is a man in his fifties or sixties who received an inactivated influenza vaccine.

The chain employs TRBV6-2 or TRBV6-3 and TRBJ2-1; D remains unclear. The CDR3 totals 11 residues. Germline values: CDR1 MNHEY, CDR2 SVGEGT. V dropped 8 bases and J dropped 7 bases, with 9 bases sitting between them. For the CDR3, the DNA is TGTGCCAGCGCTGACGTGAATGAGCAGTTCTTC. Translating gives CASADVNEQFF.

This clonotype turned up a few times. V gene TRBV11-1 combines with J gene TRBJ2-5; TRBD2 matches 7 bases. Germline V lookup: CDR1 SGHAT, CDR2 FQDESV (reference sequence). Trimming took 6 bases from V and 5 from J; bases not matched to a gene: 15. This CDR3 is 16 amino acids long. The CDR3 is CASSRLTGTIYETQYF. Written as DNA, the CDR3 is TGTGCCAGCAGTAGACTAACCGGGACTATCTATGAGACCCAGTACTTC.

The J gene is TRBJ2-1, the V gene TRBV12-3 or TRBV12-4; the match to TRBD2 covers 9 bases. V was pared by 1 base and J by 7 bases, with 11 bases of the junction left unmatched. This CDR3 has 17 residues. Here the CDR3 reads CASSLVRLAGWRNEQFF. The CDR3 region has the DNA TGTGCCAGCAGTTTAGTCCGGCTAGCGGGATGGAGAAATGAGCAGTTCTTC.

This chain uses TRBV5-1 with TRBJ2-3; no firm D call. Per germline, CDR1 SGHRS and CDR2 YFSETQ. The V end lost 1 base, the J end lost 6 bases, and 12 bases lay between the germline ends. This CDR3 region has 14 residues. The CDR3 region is CASSLSNVLDTQYF. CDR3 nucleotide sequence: TGCGCCAGCAGCTTGTCAAACGTTCTGGATACGCAGTATTTT.

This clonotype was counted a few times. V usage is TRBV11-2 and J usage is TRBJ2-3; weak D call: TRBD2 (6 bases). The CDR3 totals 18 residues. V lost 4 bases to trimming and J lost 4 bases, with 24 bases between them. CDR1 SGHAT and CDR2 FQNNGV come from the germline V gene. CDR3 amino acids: CASSWGGRGRGVADTQYF. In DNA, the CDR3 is TGTGCCAGCAGCTGGGGAGGTAGAGGTCGAGGTGTCGCAGATACGCAGTATTTT.

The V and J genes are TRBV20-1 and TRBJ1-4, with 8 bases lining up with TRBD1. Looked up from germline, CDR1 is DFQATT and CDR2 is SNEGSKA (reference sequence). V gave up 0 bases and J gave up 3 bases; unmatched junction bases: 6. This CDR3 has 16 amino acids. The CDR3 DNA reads TGCAGTGCTAGAGACCTCAGGGGGCCCTCTAATGAAAAACTGTTTTTT. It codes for CSARDLRGPSNEKLFF.

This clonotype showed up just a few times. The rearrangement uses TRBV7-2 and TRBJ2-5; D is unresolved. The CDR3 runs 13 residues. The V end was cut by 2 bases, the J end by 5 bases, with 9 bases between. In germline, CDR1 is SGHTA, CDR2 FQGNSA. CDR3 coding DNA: TGTGCCAGCAGCTTAAGAGATCGGGAGACCCAGTACTTC. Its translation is CASSLRDRETQYF.

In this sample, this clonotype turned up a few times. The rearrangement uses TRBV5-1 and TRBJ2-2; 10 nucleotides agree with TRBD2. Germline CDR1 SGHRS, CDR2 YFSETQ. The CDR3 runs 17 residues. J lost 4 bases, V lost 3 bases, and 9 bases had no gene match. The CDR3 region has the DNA TGCGCCAGCAGCTGGAACTTAGCGGGGGGCATCACCGGGGAGCTGTTTTTT. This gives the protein CASSWNLAGGITGELFF. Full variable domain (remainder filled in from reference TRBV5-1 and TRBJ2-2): KAGVTQTPRYLIKTRGQQVTLSCSPISGHRSVSWYQQTPGQGLQFLFEYFSETQRNKGNFPGRFSGRQFSNSRSEMNVSTLELGDSALYLCASSWNLAGGITGELFFGEGSRLTVL.

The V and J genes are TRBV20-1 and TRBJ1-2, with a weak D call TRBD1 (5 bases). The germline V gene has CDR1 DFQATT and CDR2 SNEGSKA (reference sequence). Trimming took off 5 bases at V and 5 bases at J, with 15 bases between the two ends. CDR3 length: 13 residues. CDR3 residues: CSAPDQGRYGYTF. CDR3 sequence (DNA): TGCAGTGCTCCCGATCAGGGTCGATATGGCTACACCTTC.

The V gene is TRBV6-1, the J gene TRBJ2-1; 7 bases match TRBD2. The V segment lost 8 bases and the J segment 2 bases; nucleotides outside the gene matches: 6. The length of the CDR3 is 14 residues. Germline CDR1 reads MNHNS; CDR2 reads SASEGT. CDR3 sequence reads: CASRGLPTYNEQFF. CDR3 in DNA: TGTGCCAGCCGGGGACTACCTACCTACAATGAGCAGTTCTTC.

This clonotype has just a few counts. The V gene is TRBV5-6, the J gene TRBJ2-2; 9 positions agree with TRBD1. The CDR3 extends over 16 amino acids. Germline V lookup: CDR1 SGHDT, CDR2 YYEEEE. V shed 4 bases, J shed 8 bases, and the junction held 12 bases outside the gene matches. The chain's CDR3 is CASSGAQGALKGELFF. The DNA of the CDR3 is TGTGCCAGCAGCGGAGCACAGGGGGCGCTCAAGGGGGAGCTGTTTTTT.

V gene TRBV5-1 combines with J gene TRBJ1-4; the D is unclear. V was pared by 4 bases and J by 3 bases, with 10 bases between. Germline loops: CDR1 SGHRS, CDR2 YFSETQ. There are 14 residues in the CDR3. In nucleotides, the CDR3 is TGCGCCAGCAGCATCGGAACTCCTAATGAAAAACTGTTTTTT. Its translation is CASSIGTPNEKLFF.

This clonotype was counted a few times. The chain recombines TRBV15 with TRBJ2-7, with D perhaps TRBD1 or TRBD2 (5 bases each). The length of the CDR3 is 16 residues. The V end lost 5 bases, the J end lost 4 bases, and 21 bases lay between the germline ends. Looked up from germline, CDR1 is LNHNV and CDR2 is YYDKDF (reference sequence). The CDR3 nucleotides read TGTGCCACCAGCGGAGGAAGGCAGGGATTAAAGTACGAGCAGTACTTC. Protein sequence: CATSGGRQGLKYEQYF.

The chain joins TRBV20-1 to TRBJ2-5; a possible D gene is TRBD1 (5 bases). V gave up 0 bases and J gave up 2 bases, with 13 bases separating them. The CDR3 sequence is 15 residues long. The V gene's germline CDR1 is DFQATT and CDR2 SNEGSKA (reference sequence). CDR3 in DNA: TGCAGTGCTAGAGATGCCACAGGCCTACAAGAGACCCAGTACTTC. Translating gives CSARDATGLQETQYF.